What follows are 21 T cell receptor beta chains derived from one specimen sequenced in a study of cytomegalovirus exposure and HLA in healthy donors. PCR amplification relied on 60 Vbeta primers (plus 13 Jbeta primers). The assay was immunoSEQ multiplex PCR, and TCRdb's table has in-frame clones only and misses some. The sample data list about 170,000 clones. The material sequenced was PBMCs. These receptors came from a woman in her fifties or sixties in good health and CMV-seronegative.

The chain employs TRBV7-9 and TRBJ2-3; TRBD2 matches at 12 bases. CDR1 and CDR2 (germline): SEHNR, FQNEAQ (reference sequence). V trimming: 0 bases; J trimming: 4 bases; junction bases outside the gene matches: 5. The CDR3 loop spans 17 amino acids. Here the CDR3 reads CASSLALRLAGADTQYF. The CDR3 DNA reads as TGTGCCAGCAGCTTAGCCCTAAGACTAGCGGGGGCAGATACGCAGTATTTT.

This chain links TRBV29-1 with TRBJ1-5, with D perhaps matching TRBD1 (6 bases). Germline V gene sequence: CDR1 SQVTM, CDR2 ANQGSEA. This CDR3 has 14 amino acids. V was cut by 7 bases and J by 2 bases, with 15 bases left in between. The CDR3 loop is CSAGDRPGNQPQHF. The DNA of the CDR3 is TGCAGCGCTGGAGACAGGCCTGGCAATCAGCCCCAGCATTTT.

The rearrangement joins TRBV2 to TRBJ1-2, with TRBD1 matching 11 bases. Per germline, CDR1 SNHLY and CDR2 FYNNEI. The V gene end was trimmed by 5 bases and the J gene end by 4 bases; junction bases not matched to a gene: 6. The CDR3 is 15 amino acids. CDR3 amino acids: CASSSSGTGGYGYTF. The DNA for the CDR3 is TGTGCCAGCAGTTCGAGCGGGACAGGGGGCTATGGCTACACCTTC.

The chain links TRBV5-1 to TRBJ2-2; 7 positions match TRBD1. Germline CDR1 reads SGHRS; CDR2 reads YFSETQ. The ends lost 4 bases at V and 5 bases at J; junction bases unmatched: 8. The CDR3 length is 15 residues. The CDR3 loop reads CASSAQGSGTGELFF. CDR3 nucleotide sequence: TGCGCCAGCAGCGCACAGGGGTCTGGAACCGGGGAGCTGTTTTTT.

V gene TRBV2 combines with J gene TRBJ2-5, with 9 positions matching TRBD1. The tail of the sequence fits TRBJ2-7 better, so the J call may be wrong. Per germline, CDR1 SNHLY and CDR2 FYNNEI. The CDR3 sequence is 13 residues long. The CDR3 coding sequence is TGTGCCAGCAGACGGGGACAGGGATACGAGCAGTACTTC. Protein: CASRRGQGYEQYF.

This chain joins TRBV7-9 and TRBJ1-5; 11 positions agree with TRBD1. Losses at the gene ends were 5 bases for V and 0 bases for J; bases not matched to a gene: 12. The V gene's germline CDR1 is SEHNR and CDR2 FQNEAQ (reference sequence). The CDR3 consists of 19 residues. The chain's CDR3 is CASSLGDRGGPNSNQPQHF. CDR3 coding DNA: TGTGCCAGCAGCCTTGGGGACAGGGGGGGACCGAATAGCAATCAGCCCCAGCATTTT.

The gene calls are TRBV4-1 and TRBJ2-1; unclear D gene. The V gene's germline CDR1 is MGHRA and CDR2 YSYEKL. The V end lost 0 bases, the J end lost 8 bases, and 8 bases lay between the germline ends. This CDR3 has 13 amino acids. CDR3 bases: TGCGCCAGCAGCCAAGATGCTAGAGATGAGCAGTTCTTC. Amino acids: CASSQDARDEQFF.

The chain has TRBV27 and TRBJ2-1; 7 bases map to TRBD2. CDR1 MNHEY and CDR2 SMNVEV come from the germline V gene (reference sequence). This CDR3 has 17 amino acids. Trimming at V came to 6 bases and at J to 0 bases, leaving 11 bases not matched to a gene. CDR3 in DNA: TGTGCCAGCAGCCCGGGATGGGGCGGGGGCTCCTACAATGAGCAGTTCTTC. Its protein product is CASSPGWGGGSYNEQFF.

As for this clone: The junction does not match germline at one end; this may be a read error. This chain uses TRBV6-5 with TRBJ1-5; 7 bases map to TRBD1. The CDR3 sequence is 15 residues long. From germline, CDR1 is MNHEY and CDR2 SVGAGI. CDR3 coding DNA: TGTGCCGGCAGTTCCAGGGGGGCTGGCAATCAGCCCCAGCATTTT. Encoded protein: CAGSSRGAGNQPQHF.

The chain employs TRBV29-1 and TRBJ2-1, with D perhaps TRBD2 (5 bases). V shed 6 bases and J shed 2 bases, with 8 bases lying between them. The CDR3 is made up of 12 amino acids. Germline V CDR1 and CDR2: SQVTM, ANQGSEA. CDR3: CSVNGAYNEQFF. Here the CDR3 DNA reads TGCAGCGTAAACGGGGCCTACAATGAGCAGTTCTTC.

The chain joins TRBV7-9 to TRBJ1-2; D is unclear. This CDR3 spans 13 amino acids. Trimming pared 5 bases from V and 6 bases from J, leaving 13 bases between. The germline gives CDR1 SEHNR, CDR2 FQNEAQ (reference sequence). The CDR3 sequence: CASSPGHTHGYTF. The DNA of the CDR3 is TGTGCCAGCAGCCCTGGCCATACCCATGGCTACACCTTC.

The V and J genes are TRBV11-2 and TRBJ1-1; D is undetermined. Trimming took off 5 bases at V and 8 bases at J, with 9 bases between the two ends. Germline assignment: CDR1 SGHAT and CDR2 FQNNGV. The CDR3 length is 11 residues. CDR3 region: CASSLQEEAFF. The CDR3, as DNA: TGTGCCAGCAGCCTTCAGGAAGAAGCTTTCTTT.

The genes are TRBV2 and TRBJ1-1; D call uncertain. The germline V gene has CDR1 SNHLY and CDR2 FYNNEI. CDR3 size: 14 residues. The ends were cut back, 4 bases at V and 4 bases at J, with 13 bases in the middle. Here the CDR3 DNA reads TGTGCCAGCAGTGCCCTACCGGGTGGCACTGAAGCTTTCTTT. Translating it yields CASSALPGGTEAFF.

This chain links TRBV19 with TRBJ1-6; no clear D. CDR1 and CDR2 from the germline V gene are LNHDA and SQIVND (reference sequence). The CDR3 consists of 14 residues. V was cut by 6 bases and J by 0 bases, with 6 bases left in between. This CDR3 is CASRLSSYNSPLHF. The DNA of the CDR3 is TGTGCCAGTAGACTGAGCTCCTATAATTCACCCCTCCACTTT. Full variable domain (remainder filled in from reference TRBV19 and TRBJ1-6): DGGITQSPKYLFRKEGQNVTLSCEQNLNHDAMYWYRQDPGQGLRLIYYSQIVNDFQKGDIAEGYSVSREKKESFPLTVTSAQKNPTAFYLCASRLSSYNSPLHFGNGTRLTVT.

The V call is TRBV30, the J call TRBJ2-2, with 7 nucleotides matching TRBD2. The CDR3 length is 14 residues. CDR1 is GTSNPN and CDR2 is SVGIG in the germline V gene (reference sequence). V was clipped by 3 bases and J by 4 bases; unmatched bases: 5. This chain's CDR3 is CAWRWSSGTGELFF. CDR3 DNA: TGTGCCTGGAGGTGGTCTAGCGGCACCGGGGAGCTGTTTTTT.

The rearrangement uses TRBV7-6 and TRBJ1-4; 7 nucleotides line up with TRBD1. Unmatched junction bases numbered 5, after V lost 7 bases and J lost 3 bases. Germline V CDR1 and CDR2: SGHVS, FNYEAQ. CDR3 size: 14 residues. CDR3 nucleotides: TGTGCCAGCACGCAAGGGACAGCTAATGAAAAACTGTTTTTT. Translating it yields CASTQGTANEKLFF.

The rearrangement uses TRBV5-5 and TRBJ2-6; 9 nucleotides align to TRBD1. This CDR3 spans 17 amino acids. Germline-derived CDR1 and CDR2 are SGHKS and YYEKEE (reference sequence). V was pared by 3 bases and J by 0 bases, with 4 bases of the junction left unmatched. The CDR3 protein is CASSSGTGTSGANVLTF. DNA of the CDR3: TGTGCCAGCAGCTCCGGGACAGGGACCTCTGGGGCCAACGTCCTGACTTTC.

The chain employs TRBV18 and TRBJ1-1; D gene uncertain. There are 14 residues in the CDR3. Deletions cut 0 bases from V and 1 base from J, with 6 bases between. Per germline, CDR1 KGHSH and CDR2 LQKENI. CDR3 sequence (DNA): TGTGCCAGCTCACCACCGCTATCGAACACTGAAGCTTTCTTT. This gives the protein CASSPPLSNTEAFF.

The CDR3, as DNA: TGTGCCAGCAGCTCCCGACAGGGGAGCTCCTATAATTCACCCCTCCACTTT. Translated, it gives CASSSRQGSSYNSPLHF. The chain couples TRBV7-9 to TRBJ1-6, with 8 nucleotides matching TRBD1. The CDR3 is made up of 17 amino acids. V shed 4 bases and J 0 bases; nucleotides not matched to a gene: 5. Germline-derived CDR1 and CDR2 are SEHNR and FQNEAQ (reference sequence). The variable domain in full, completed from reference TRBV7-9 and TRBJ1-6, reads DTGVSQNPRHKITKRGQNVTFRCDPISEHNRLYWYRQTLGQGPEFLTYFQNEAQLEKSRLLSDRFSAERPKGSFSTLEIQRTEQGDSAMYLCASSSRQGSSYNSPLHFGNGTRLTVT.

The chain employs TRBV11-2 and TRBJ1-2; maybe TRBD1 (6 bases). Germline V CDR1 and CDR2: SGHAT, FQNNGV. Trimming took 3 bases from V and 7 from J, leaving 18 bases between them. CDR3 size: 15 residues. The CDR3 sequence is CASSFLRDTPGGYTF. In nucleotides, the CDR3 is TGTGCCAGCAGCTTTCTCAGGGACACGCCCGGTGGCTACACCTTC.

The rearrangement uses TRBV5-1 and TRBJ1-1, with D possibly being TRBD1 (6 bases). The CDR3 is 14 amino acids. Deletions cut 2 bases from V and 1 base from J, with 9 bases between. The germline gives CDR1 SGHRS, CDR2 YFSETQ. CDR3 nucleotide sequence: TGCGCCAGCAGCTTCGGACAGAAGAACACTGAAGCTTTCTTT. Translated: CASSFGQKNTEAFF.